This is a list of T cell receptor beta chains from one sample in a study of blood T cells in healthy people across ages. Each CDR3 protein gets one entry after TCRdb re-called the 5' RACE reads with MiXCR. The data show 1.5 million to 2 million distinct CDR3 sequences, approximately 50% seen once. Sequencing was carried out using blood. The receptors here all came from a woman between 40 and 55 years old in good health. CDR3s include the opening cysteine and the closing phenylalanine or tryptophan. D genes are given only for firm matches. Size is stated for part of the rows, as once, few or many counts, or as a class when the clone is expanded.

j_gene | v_gene | len | abundance | d_gene | CDR3aa | CDR3nt
TRBJ1-5 | TRBV12-3/TRBV12-4 | 13 | . | . | CASSLSWNQPQHF | TGTGCCAGCAGTTTAAGCTGGAATCAGCCCCAGCATTTT
TRBJ1-1 | TRBV27 | 13 | . | . | CASSLLGRQEAFF | TGTGCCAGCAGTTTATTAGGCAGGCAAGAAGCTTTCTTT
TRBJ1-2 | TRBV7-2 | 13 | many | . | CASSLAKEYGYTF | TGTGCCAGCAGCTTAGCAAAGGAATATGGCTACACCTTC
TRBJ2-1 | TRBV11-2 | 13 | few | . | CASGGRNYNEQFF | TGTGCCAGCGGGGGCCGGAACTACAATGAGCAGTTCTTC
TRBJ1-5 | TRBV20-1 | 15 | . | TRBD1 | CSARDRGRGNQPQHF | TGCAGTGCTCGGGACAGGGGGCGCGGCAATCAGCCCCAGCATTTT
TRBJ2-5 | TRBV10-3 | 11 | . | . | CATALGGTQYF | TGTGCCACCGCCCTTGGGGGGACCCAGTACTTC
TRBJ2-5 | TRBV7-7 | 15 | . | . | CASSHGGSKQETQYF | TGTGCTAGCAGCCACGGCGGAAGCAAACAAGAGACCCAGTACTTC
TRBJ2-7 | TRBV5-1 | 14 | . | TRBD2 | CASSSSRLANEQYF | TGCGCCAGCAGCTCAAGCCGACTAGCCAATGAGCAGTACTTC
TRBJ1-4 | TRBV13 | 14 | . | . | CASSLRQTNEKLFF | TGTGCCAGCAGCTTACGACAGACTAATGAAAAACTGTTTTTT
TRBJ2-2 | TRBV6-2/TRBV6-3 | 16 | . | . | CASSDGGLLLFGELFF | TGTGCCAGCAGTGACGGGGGACTGCTCCTTTTCGGGGAGCTGTTTTTT
TRBJ1-4 | TRBV12-3/TRBV12-4 | 14 | . | . | CASSLGEVEEKLFF | TGTGCCAGCAGTTTAGGGGAGGTGGAGGAAAAACTGTTTTTT
TRBJ2-1 | TRBV11-2 | 15 | few | . | CASSPGGHDYNEQFF | TGTGCCAGCTCGCCGGGGGGCCACGATTACAATGAGCAGTTCTTC
TRBJ2-7 | TRBV10-3 | 14 | few | . | CAISESGSPYEQYF | TGTGCCATCAGTGAGTCGGGGAGCCCCTACGAGCAGTACTTC
TRBJ2-7 | TRBV29-1 | 16 | few | TRBD1 | CSVVGGPDRGGYEQYF | TGCAGCGTTGTGGGGGGACCCGACAGGGGGGGCTACGAGCAGTACTTC
TRBJ2-5 | TRBV5-1 | 18 | . | TRBD1 | CASSSYATGTGAINEQYF | TGCGCCAGCAGCTCATACGCTACCGGGACAGGGGCGATAAATGAGCAGTACTTC
TRBJ2-1 | TRBV4-1 | 15 | . | TRBD2 | CASSHPSSGGEEQFF | TGCGCCAGCAGCCACCCTTCTAGCGGGGGGGAGGAGCAGTTCTTC
TRBJ2-2 | TRBV7-8 | 14 | . | . | CAIVSRVGTGELFF | TGTGCCATTGTCTCTCGGGTGGGGACCGGGGAGCTGTTTTTT
TRBJ2-7 | TRBV6-5 | 13 | few | . | CASNDPGSGEQYF | TGTGCCAGCAACGACCCGGGGAGTGGCGAGCAGTACTTC
TRBJ2-1 | TRBV4-2 | 16 | . | . | CASSQSPLGHANEQFF | TGTGCCAGCAGCCAGTCCCCCCTTGGACACGCCAATGAGCAGTTCTTC
TRBJ1-5 | TRBV20-1 | 15 | . | TRBD1 | CSARPQTGGNQPQHF | TGCAGTGCTAGACCTCAGACAGGGGGAAATCAGCCCCAGCATTTT
TRBJ2-4 | TRBV5-1 | 16 | few | . | CASSLAAGFLKNIQYF | TGCGCCAGCAGCTTAGCCGCGGGATTCCTCAAAAACATTCAGTACTTC
TRBJ2-1 | TRBV29-1 | 11 | . | . | CSVDRQNEQFF | TGCAGCGTTGATCGCCAGAATGAGCAGTTCTTC
TRBJ2-7 | TRBV29-1 | 16 | few | TRBD1 | CSVEGRQGADPYEQYF | TGCAGCGTTGAAGGCAGACAGGGGGCTGATCCCTACGAGCAGTACTTC
TRBJ2-1 | TRBV4-2 | 12 | once | . | CASSQDIREQFF | TGTGCCAGCAGCCAAGATATACGGGAGCAGTTCTTC
TRBJ2-4 | TRBV27 | 17 | . | . | CASSLDRAGIAKNIQYF | TGTGCCAGCAGTTTAGACCGCGCGGGGATAGCCAAAAACATTCAGTACTTC
TRBJ2-5 | TRBV7-2 | 17 | once | TRBD2 | CASSYRLAGGPVETQYF | TGTGCCAGCAGCTACCGACTAGCGGGGGGGCCGGTGGAGACCCAGTACTTC
TRBJ1-2 | TRBV4-3 | 12 | . | . | CASNTGFGGYTF | TGCGCCAGCAACACAGGGTTTGGAGGCTACACCTTC
TRBJ1-2 | TRBV27 | 14 | . | . | CASSLDGTLFGYTF | TGTGCCAGCAGTTTGGACGGGACCTTATTTGGCTACACCTTC
TRBJ2-7 | TRBV14 | 14 | . | . | CASSQWGPYNEQYF | TGTGCCAGCAGCCAGTGGGGGCCCTACAATGAGCAGTACTTC
TRBJ2-7 | TRBV5-5 | 13 | once | . | CASSSVKGYEQYF | TGTGCCAGCAGCTCCGTTAAAGGGTACGAGCAGTACTTC
TRBJ1-2 | TRBV5-1 | 17 | . | TRBD1 | CASSLEGTGGLNYGYTF | TGCGCCAGCAGCTTGGAAGGGACAGGGGGCCTCAACTATGGCTACACCTTC
TRBJ2-1 | TRBV20-1 | 15 | few | TRBD2 | CSAALTSVAGNEQFF | TGCAGTGCTGCCTTGACTAGCGTCGCCGGGAATGAGCAGTTCTTC
TRBJ1-1 | TRBV12-3/TRBV12-4 | 13 | . | TRBD1 | CASSVSPGQVTFF | TGTGCCAGCAGTGTATCCCCGGGACAGGTAACTTTCTTT
TRBJ2-3 | TRBV18 | 17 | . | TRBD2 | CASSPLGTSGLTDTQYF | TGTGCCAGCTCACCCCTGGGGACTAGCGGACTCACAGATACGCAGTATTTT
TRBJ2-5 | TRBV20-1 | 19 | once | . | CSARDPQGGAHMAQETQYF | TGCAGTGCTAGAGATCCTCAAGGGGGGGCGCATATGGCGCAAGAGACCCAGTACTTC
TRBJ2-5 | TRBV6-2/TRBV6-3 | 14 | . | TRBD2 | CASTLRGGLETQYF | TGTGCCAGCACCCTGCGCGGGGGGTTGGAGACCCAGTACTTC
TRBJ2-7 | TRBV4-3 | 13 | . | TRBD1 | CASSQQTGDEQYF | TGCGCCAGCAGCCAACAGACAGGGGACGAGCAGTACTTC
TRBJ1-4 | TRBV4-3 | 15 | . | . | CASSQVGAAREKLFF | TGCGCCAGCAGCCAAGTGGGGGCCGCTCGGGAAAAACTGTTTTTT
TRBJ2-2 | TRBV6-2/TRBV6-3 | 15 | . | TRBD2 | CASSYGLAAGGELFF | TGTGCCAGCAGTTATGGTCTAGCGGCCGGCGGGGAGCTGTTTTTT
TRBJ2-7 | TRBV11-2 | 13 | . | . | CASSPTPVYEQYF | TGTGCCAGCAGCCCCACCCCGGTCTACGAGCAGTACTTC
TRBJ2-1 | TRBV18 | 11 | few | . | CASSRQETQFF | TGTGCCAGCTCACGACAAGAGACCCAGTTCTTC
TRBJ2-7 | TRBV11-2 | 17 | . | TRBD1 | CASSSNRRTGLYYEQYF | TGTGCCAGCAGCTCGAACCGTAGGACAGGGTTGTACTACGAGCAGTACTTC
TRBJ2-3 | TRBV7-2 | 17 | . | TRBD2 | CASSRSVGTIYTDTQYF | TGTGCCAGCAGCCGCTCCGTGGGGACTATATACACAGATACGCAGTATTTT
TRBJ2-5 | TRBV7-9 | 16 | few | TRBD1 | CASSKSLQGERETQYF | TGTGCCAGCAGCAAATCCCTTCAGGGGGAACGGGAGACCCAGTACTTC
TRBJ2-4 | TRBV6-6 | 12 | few | . | CASSSARNIQYF | TGTGCCAGCAGTTCCGCCCGAAACATTCAGTACTTC
TRBJ2-3 | TRBV27 | 16 | few | TRBD2 | CASSPTSGLAADTQYF | TGTGCCAGCAGCCCTACTTCGGGACTAGCGGCGGATACGCAGTATTTT
TRBJ2-5 | TRBV2 | 12 | . | . | CATRQSLETQYF | TGTGCCACCCGACAGAGCTTGGAGACCCAGTACTTC
TRBJ2-1 | TRBV2 | 14 | . | TRBD2 | CASRPTSREGEQFF | TGTGCCAGCAGGCCGACTAGTAGGGAGGGTGAGCAGTTCTTC
TRBJ2-3 | TRBV18 | 15 | once | . | CASSHGQGTADTQYF | TGTGCCAGCTCCCACGGGCAGGGAACTGCAGATACGCAGTATTTT
TRBJ2-3 | TRBV6-6 | 17 | . | . | CASGYSSARASTDTQYF | TGTGCCAGCGGTTATAGTTCTGCCAGGGCGAGCACAGATACACAGTATTTT
TRBJ2-7 | TRBV18 | 14 | few | TRBD2 | CASSPAGGSYEQYF | TGTGCCAGCAGTCCAGCGGGGGGCTCCTACGAGCAGTACTTC